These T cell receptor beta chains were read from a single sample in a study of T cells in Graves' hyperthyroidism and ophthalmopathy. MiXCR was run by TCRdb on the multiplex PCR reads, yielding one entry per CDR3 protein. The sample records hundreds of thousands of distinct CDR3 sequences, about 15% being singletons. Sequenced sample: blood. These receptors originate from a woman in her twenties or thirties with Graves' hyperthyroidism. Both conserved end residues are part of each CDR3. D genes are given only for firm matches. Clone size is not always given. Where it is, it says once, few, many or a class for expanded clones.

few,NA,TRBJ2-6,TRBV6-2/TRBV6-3,TGTGCCAGCAGTTACTACAGTGGGGCCAACGTCCTGACTTTC,CASSYYSGANVLTF
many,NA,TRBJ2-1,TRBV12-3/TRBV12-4,TGTGCCAGCAGTTTTCTGGCGGGCTCCTACAATGAGCAGTTCTTC,CASSFLAGSYNEQFF
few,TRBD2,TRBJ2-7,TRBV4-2,TGTGCCAGCAGCCAAATGGGCGGGAGATACGAGCAGTACTTC,CASSQMGGRYEQYF
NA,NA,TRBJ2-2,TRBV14,TGTGCCAGCAGCCAAGTGGGAAACACCGGGGAGCTGTTTTTT,CASSQVGNTGELFF
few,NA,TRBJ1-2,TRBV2,TGTGCCAGCGGATTGTACAGGGATGGCTACACCTTC,CASGLYRDGYTF
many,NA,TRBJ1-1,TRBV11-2,TGTGCCAGCAGCTGGGTAGAAGAAGCTTTCTTT,CASSWVEEAFF
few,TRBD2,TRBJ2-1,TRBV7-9,TGTGCCAGCAGCTTAGTTACAGCGGGAGGGAGGTACAATGAGCAGTTCTTC,CASSLVTAGGRYNEQFF
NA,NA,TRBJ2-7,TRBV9,TGTGCCAGCAGCGTAGAGGACAGACCCTACGAGCAGTACTTC,CASSVEDRPYEQYF
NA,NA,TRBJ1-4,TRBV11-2,TGTGCCAGCAGCTTAAATGCGGCCATAAATGAAAAACTGTTTTTT,CASSLNAAINEKLFF
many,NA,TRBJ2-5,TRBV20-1,TGCAGTGCTAGACAGCCCCAAGAGACCCAGTACTTC,CSARQPQETQYF
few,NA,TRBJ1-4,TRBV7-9,TGTGCCAGCAGCTTAGTCTTCCAGCCGGCAACTAATGAAAAACTGTTTTTT,CASSLVFQPATNEKLFF
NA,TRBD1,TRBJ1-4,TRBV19,TGTGCCACACGCCGGGACAGCGAAAAACTGTTTTTT,CATRRDSEKLFF
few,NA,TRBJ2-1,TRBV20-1,TGCAGTGCTGGAGGGGGGGGGTCGGGCAATGAGCAGTTCTTC,CSAGGGGSGNEQFF
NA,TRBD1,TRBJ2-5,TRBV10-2,TGCGCCAGCAGTTATACAGGGGGCGAAGAGACCCAGTACTTC,CASSYTGGEETQYF
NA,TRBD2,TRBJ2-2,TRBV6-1,TGTGCCAGCAGTGAGAGCGGGAGCACCGGGGAGCTGTTTTTT,CASSESGSTGELFF
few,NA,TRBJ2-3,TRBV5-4,TGTGCCAGCAGCTTCCGGGAGACAGATACGCAGTATTTT,CASSFRETDTQYF
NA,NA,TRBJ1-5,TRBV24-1,TGTGCCACCAGTGAAACGGTTGGGCAGCCCCAGCATTTT,CATSETVGQPQHF
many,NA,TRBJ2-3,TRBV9,TGTGCCAGCAGCGACGGAGACACGCACACAGATACGCAGTATTTT,CASSDGDTHTDTQYF
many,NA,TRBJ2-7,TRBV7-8,TGTGCCAGCAGCTCAACCCAGACTTATATCTCGAAGGGCGAGCAGTACTTC,CASSSTQTYISKGEQYF
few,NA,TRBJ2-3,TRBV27,TGTGCCAGCAGCCTTATCGGAGCCACCGGTCCAGATACGCAGTATTTT,CASSLIGATGPDTQYF
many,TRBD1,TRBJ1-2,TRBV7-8,TGTGCCAGCAGCAAAGTCTCCGGGACAGTCTATGGCTACACCTTC,CASSKVSGTVYGYTF
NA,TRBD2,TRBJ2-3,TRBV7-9,TGTGCCAGCAGCCTTACTAGCGGGAGCACAGATACGCAGTATTTT,CASSLTSGSTDTQYF
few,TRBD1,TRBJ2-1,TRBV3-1,TGTGCCAGCGATCATTCCGGGACAGATTACAATGAGCAGTTCTTC,CASDHSGTDYNEQFF
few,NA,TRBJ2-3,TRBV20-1,TGCAGTGCTGACTCAAGAGCCTATACGCAGTATTTT,CSADSRAYTQYF
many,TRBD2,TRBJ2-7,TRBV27,TGTGCCAGCAGTTTTTCACTAGCGGGTAACGAGCAGTACTTC,CASSFSLAGNEQYF
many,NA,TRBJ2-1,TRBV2,TGTGCCAGCAGTGTCGGGGCTAGTTCCTACAATGAGCAGTTCTTC,CASSVGASSYNEQFF